This T cell receptor (beta chain) was recovered during a study of blood T cells in healthy people across ages. Isolating PBMCs gave at least 6.5 million of these cells per sample. With a J-beta primer mix and a sample-barcoded 5' primer, a second PCR ran about 7 to 11 cycles. One entry per CDR3 protein, called by TCRdb with MiXCR from the 5' RACE reads. The sample has some 900,000 distinct CDR3 sequences, around 26% seen once; the top ten hold roughly 17%. The receptor was derived from a woman of 80 years or more in good health. The sample was blood.

The CDR3 DNA sequence: TGTGCCAGCAGTGAGAGGCAGGGCCCAGATACGCAGTATTTT. Its protein is CASSERQGPDTQYF. The chain uses TRBV6-1 and TRBJ2-3, with TRBD1 as a possible D gene (5 bases). Germline-derived CDR1 and CDR2 are MNHNS and SASEGT. This CDR3 comprises 14 residues. Trimming pared 3 bases from V and 4 bases from J, leaving 11 bases between.